This T cell receptor (beta chain) was found in a study of CXCR3-negative and CXCR3-positive naive CD8 T cells. Whole-study results and caveats: CXCR3-negative naive cells had less hydrophobic TRB CDR3s than did CXCR3-positive naive cells. For naive cells, CXCR3-negative and CXCR3-positive subsets had similar TRBV-TRBJ usage; for memory cells, usage differed. Comparably high diversity marked both naive subsets, whereas memory CD8+ cells had much lower diversity.

There are 12 residues in the CDR3. Per germline, CDR1 MNHEY and CDR2 SVGAGI. To note about this clonotype: Its antigen is not known.

UMI-labeled 5' RACE TRB cDNA libraries were prepared from the cells. TCRdb reprocessed the 5' RACE reads; each CDR3 protein has one entry and no DNA is given. The repertoire table contains approximately 120,000 distinct CDR3 sequences. The sequence was obtained from a human donor in good health. Some clones in this sample may be carry-over from other donors' samples. V gene TRBV6-5 combines with J gene TRBJ2-7; there is no DNA to check the TCRdb D call of TRBD1. The specimen was naive CXCR3+ CD8+ T cells from blood. Subset denoted: CD45RO-CCR7+CD27+CD95- naive CD8+ T cells expressing CXCR3 (TNR3+). The CDR3 loop reads CASSKGQVEQYF.